This T cell receptor (beta chain) was recovered during a study of cytomegalovirus exposure and HLA in healthy donors. The PCR was carried out with 60 Vbeta primers and 13 Jbeta primers. TCRdb keeps only in-frame clones here, not all; method: immunoSEQ multiplex PCR. Of approximately 100,000 clones detected, about 79% appear once; the ten largest clones hold about 5.3%. Regarding the study as a whole: In a later analysis, CMV-associated beta chains were mostly HLA-associated, it appeared.

As regards this clone: What it binds is not known.

The CDR3 covers 14 residues. In germline, CDR1 is MNHEY, CDR2 SMNVEV (reference sequence). With 4 bases removed from V and 7 bases from J, the gap between germline ends came to 14 bases. Source material: PBMCs. This receptor was taken from a man between 60 and 75 years old in good health and CMV-seropositive. This chain links TRBV27 with TRBJ2-1; D is possibly TRBD1 (5 bases). The DNA of the CDR3 is TGTGCCAGCAGTTCGGCCCTTAGGGGTAATGAGCAGTTCTTC. This codes for CASSSALRGNEQFF.